A single count supports the clone carrying this T cell receptor beta chain. Participants, about 18 to 100 years old, spanned 25 or so US areas. The data belong to a study of blood T cell repertoires in COVID-19. Study summary: There were acute and convalescent COVID-19 samples, and they came from the United States, Italy and Spain.

Germline V gene lookup returns CDR1 MNHEY and CDR2 SVGAGI. V lost 2 bases and J lost 4, with 11 bases in between. The CDR3 extends over 14 amino acids. As processed by the authors: Estimated nucleated cell counts came from reference gene primer amplification. The repertoire was sequenced with immunoSEQ multiplex PCR; TCRdb's copy has only in-frame clones and lacks some. The V and J calls and clone size come from that table; D and trimming were worked out from the DNA. The sample carries just over 300,000 clones, 70% to 90% recorded once. The chain has TRBV6-5 and TRBJ1-2, with a weak D call TRBD1 (6 bases). Sequencing was done on a sample of PBMCs or T cells enriched from blood (not recorded which). The clonotype originates from a man aged 25 to 40 who had recovered from COVID-19. The CDR3 region has the DNA TGTGCCAGCAGTTACCAGGGGCAGAGCTATGGCTACACCTTC. Its translation: CASSYQGQSYGYTF.